What follows are 11 T cell receptor beta chains derived from one specimen sequenced in a study of blood T cell repertoires in COVID-19. Only in-frame clones appear in the TCRdb table, and some are missing; sequencing was by immunoSEQ multiplex PCR. The sample yields 95,000 to 150,000 clones, roughly 84% seen once. Sequenced input: PBMCs or T cells enriched from blood (not recorded which). The source is a woman aged 30 to 39 who had recovered from COVID-19.

V is TRBV28 and J is TRBJ1-4, with TRBD1 matching over 7 bases. With V trimmed by 1 base and J by 6 bases, 5 bases remained unmatched. The length of the CDR3 is 15 residues. Per germline, CDR1 MDHEN and CDR2 SYDVKM. CDR3 nucleotides: TGTGCCAGCAGTTTATTAGCAGGGGGGCATGAAAAACTGTTTTTT. Translated, it gives CASSLLAGGHEKLFF.

This clone came up once. The V and J genes are TRBV4-3 and TRBJ2-1; 8 bases align to TRBD2. The CDR3 length is 17 residues. Per the germline V gene, CDR1 is LGHNA and CDR2 is YSLEER. Trimming removed 0 bases from V and 0 bases from J; junction bases left unmatched: 4. CDR3 bases: TGCGCCAGCAGCCAAGATCCCGCGGGAGGCTCCTACAATGAGCAGTTCTTC. Encoded protein: CASSQDPAGGSYNEQFF.

This clone was recorded a few times. For the CDR3, the DNA is TGTGCCAGCAGCTCCCGGGACAAGAACACTGAAGCTTTCTTT. Encoded protein: CASSSRDKNTEAFF. The V call is TRBV7-2, the J call TRBJ1-1; tentatively, D is TRBD1 (6 bases). The CDR3 consists of 14 residues. V was clipped by 4 bases and J by 1 base, with 10 bases between them. Germline V CDR1 and CDR2: SGHTA, FQGNSA.

The chain employs TRBV9 and TRBJ1-6, with 7 bases lining up with TRBD1. This CDR3 has 16 residues. Germline values: CDR1 SGDLS, CDR2 YYNGEE. The V and J ends lost 3 bases and 2 bases, in that order; junction bases with no gene match: 5. The CDR3 loop is CASSAQGTAYNSPLHF. The CDR3 nucleotides read TGTGCCAGCAGCGCTCAAGGGACAGCCTATAATTCACCCCTCCACTTT.

The J gene is TRBJ1-6, the V gene TRBV30, with D possibly being TRBD1 (5 bases). The germline V gene encodes CDR1 GTSNPN and CDR2 SVGIG (reference sequence). The CDR3 covers 13 residues. V dropped 3 bases and J dropped 6 bases, with 9 bases sitting between them. The CDR3 protein is CAWSVGPNSPLHF. CDR3 nucleotide sequence: TGTGCCTGGAGCGTGGGGCCTAATTCACCCCTCCACTTT.

The V gene is TRBV27, the J gene TRBJ1-5; no clear D. The CDR3 is 13 amino acids. V gave up 5 bases and J gave up 6 bases, with 11 bases separating them. Germline assignment: CDR1 MNHEY and CDR2 SMNVEV (reference sequence). The CDR3 DNA sequence: TGTGCCAGCAGTCCGCTTGCGGGTCAGCCCCAGCATTTT. This gives the protein CASSPLAGQPQHF.

V is TRBV2 and J is TRBJ2-7, with D tentatively TRBD1 (6 bases). The germline V gene has CDR1 SNHLY and CDR2 FYNNEI. The CDR3 covers 15 residues. Trimming pared 0 bases from V and 3 bases from J, leaving 12 bases between. The CDR3: CASSEATGLVYEQYF. The CDR3 DNA sequence: TGTGCCAGCAGTGAAGCCACAGGGTTAGTCTACGAGCAGTACTTC.

V and J are TRBV4-2 and TRBJ2-7; no clear D gene. Trimming cost V 0 bases and J 2 bases, with 8 bases left between them. There are 14 residues in the CDR3. Per germline, CDR1 LGHNA and CDR2 YNFKEQ. The CDR3 protein is CASSQDPVTYEQYF. The CDR3 coding sequence is TGTGCCAGCAGCCAAGATCCAGTCACCTACGAGCAGTACTTC.

V gene TRBV3-1 (or the pseudogene TRBV3-2) combines with J gene TRBJ1-1, with unresolved D. Trimming stripped 1 base from V and 3 bases from J, with 12 bases between. Germline V gene lookup returns CDR1 LGHDT and CDR2 YNNKEL (reference sequence). The CDR3 runs to 15 residues. The CDR3 DNA reads as TGTGCCAGCAGCCAAGGTCAGGTGTTAGACACTGAAGCTTTCTTT. This codes for CASSQGQVLDTEAFF.

The gene calls are TRBV5-6 and TRBJ2-2; maybe TRBD2 (7 bases). V was clipped by 3 bases and J by 5 bases, with 20 bases between them. Germline lookup yields CDR1 SGHDT and CDR2 YYEEEE. CDR3 length equals 17 residues. The CDR3: CASSWEGDWRLTGELFF. CDR3 in DNA: TGTGCCAGCAGCTGGGAGGGGGACTGGCGTTTAACCGGGGAGCTGTTTTTT. Using reference TRBV5-6 and TRBJ2-2 for the parts outside the CDR3, the full variable domain is DAGVTQSPTHLIKTRGQQVTLRCSPKSGHDTVSWYQQALGQGPQFIFQYYEEEERQRGNFPDRFSGHQFPNYSSELNVNALLLGDSALYLCASSWEGDWRLTGELFFGEGSRLTVL.

J is TRBJ2-1 and V is TRBV23-1, with 11 bases lining up with TRBD2. TRBV23-1 qualifies as an ORF whose function is uncertain. The CDR3 consists of 16 residues. Trimming at V came to 8 bases and at J to 0 bases, leaving 6 bases not matched to a gene. CDR3 nucleotide sequence: TGCGCCAGCCTCGGACTAGCGGGTAGCTCCTACAATGAGCAGTTCTTC. Protein: CASLGLAGSSYNEQFF.